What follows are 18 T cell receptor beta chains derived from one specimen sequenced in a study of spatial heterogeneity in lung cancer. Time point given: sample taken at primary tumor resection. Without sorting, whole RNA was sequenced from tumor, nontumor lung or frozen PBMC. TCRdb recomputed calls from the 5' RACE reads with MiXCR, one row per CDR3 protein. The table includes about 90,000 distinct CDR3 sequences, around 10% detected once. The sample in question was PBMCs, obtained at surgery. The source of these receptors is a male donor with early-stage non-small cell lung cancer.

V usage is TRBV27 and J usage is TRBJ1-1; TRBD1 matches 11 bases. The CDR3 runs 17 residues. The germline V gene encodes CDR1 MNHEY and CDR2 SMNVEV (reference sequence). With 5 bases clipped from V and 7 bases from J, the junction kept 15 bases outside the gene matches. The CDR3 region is CASSRGQGARIGGEAFF. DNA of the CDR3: TGTGCCAGCAGTAGAGGACAGGGGGCGCGAATTGGTGGTGAAGCTTTCTTT.

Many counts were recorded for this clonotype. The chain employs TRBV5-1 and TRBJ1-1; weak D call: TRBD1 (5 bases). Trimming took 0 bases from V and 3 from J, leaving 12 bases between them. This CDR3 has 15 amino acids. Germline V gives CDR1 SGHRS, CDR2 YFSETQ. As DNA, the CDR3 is TGCGCCAGCAGCTTGGATGCGCTGGGGGACACTGAAGCTTTCTTT. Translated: CASSLDALGDTEAFF.

This chain's CDR3 is CASTWGSGTTDTQYF. In DNA form, the CDR3 reads TGCGCCAGCACCTGGGGTAGCGGGACCACAGATACGCAGTATTTT. The rearrangement links TRBV5-1 to TRBJ2-3; 8 bases line up with TRBD2. The CDR3 sequence is 15 residues long. V dropped 6 bases and J dropped 2; count of bases not matched to a gene: 8. CDR1 and CDR2 (germline): SGHRS, YFSETQ.

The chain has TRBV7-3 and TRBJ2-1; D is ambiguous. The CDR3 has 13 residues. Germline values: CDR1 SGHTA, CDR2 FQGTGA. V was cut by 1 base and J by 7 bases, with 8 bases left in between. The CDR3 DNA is TGTGCCAGCAGCTTAAGATCCGGGAATGAGCAGTTCTTC. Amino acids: CASSLRSGNEQFF.

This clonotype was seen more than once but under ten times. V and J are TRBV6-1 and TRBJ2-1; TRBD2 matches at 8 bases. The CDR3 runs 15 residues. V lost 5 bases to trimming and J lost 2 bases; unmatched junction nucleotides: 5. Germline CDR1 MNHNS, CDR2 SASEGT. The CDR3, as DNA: TGTGCCAGCAGTACCGAGCGGGGGACCTACAATGAGCAGTTCTTC. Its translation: CASSTERGTYNEQFF.

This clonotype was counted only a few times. CDR3 loop: CASLTGGNTIYF. CDR3 sequence (DNA): TGTGCCAGTTTGACAGGGGGAAACACCATATATTTT. The V and J genes are TRBV25-1 and TRBJ1-3, with 7 nucleotides matching TRBD1. This CDR3 spans 12 amino acids. V was clipped by 9 bases and J by 4 bases; unmatched bases: 3. Germline-derived CDR1 and CDR2 are MGHDK and SYGVNS.

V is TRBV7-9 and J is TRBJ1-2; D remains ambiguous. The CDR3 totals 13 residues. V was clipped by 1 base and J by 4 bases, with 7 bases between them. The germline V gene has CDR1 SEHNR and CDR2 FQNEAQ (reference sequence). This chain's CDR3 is CASSLEPGYGYTF. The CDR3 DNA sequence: TGTGCCAGCAGCTTAGAGCCCGGCTATGGCTACACCTTC.

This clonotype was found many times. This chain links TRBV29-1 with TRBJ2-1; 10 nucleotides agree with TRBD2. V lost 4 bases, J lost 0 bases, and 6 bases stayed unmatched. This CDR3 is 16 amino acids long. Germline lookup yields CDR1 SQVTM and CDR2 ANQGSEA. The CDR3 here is CSVVGLAGVSYNEQFF. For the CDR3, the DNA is TGCAGCGTTGTAGGGCTAGCGGGAGTCTCCTACAATGAGCAGTTCTTC.

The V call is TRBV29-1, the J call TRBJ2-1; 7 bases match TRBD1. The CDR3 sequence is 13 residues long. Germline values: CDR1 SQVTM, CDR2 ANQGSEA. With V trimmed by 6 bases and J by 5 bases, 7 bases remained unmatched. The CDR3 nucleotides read TGCAGCGTGAAGGGACAGATAGACAATGAGCAGTTCTTC. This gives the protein CSVKGQIDNEQFF.

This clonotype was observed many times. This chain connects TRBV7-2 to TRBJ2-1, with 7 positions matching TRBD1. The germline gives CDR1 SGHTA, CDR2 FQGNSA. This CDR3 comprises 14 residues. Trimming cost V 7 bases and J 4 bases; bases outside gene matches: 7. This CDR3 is CASTLDRVYNEQFF. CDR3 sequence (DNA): TGTGCCAGCACCCTAGACAGGGTTTACAATGAGCAGTTCTTC.

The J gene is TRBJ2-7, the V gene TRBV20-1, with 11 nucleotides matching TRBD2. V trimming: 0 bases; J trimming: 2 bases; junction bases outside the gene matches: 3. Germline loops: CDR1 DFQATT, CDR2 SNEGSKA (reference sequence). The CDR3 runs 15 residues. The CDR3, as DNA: TGCAGTGCTAGAGATCAGACTAGCGGGGCCTACGAGCAGTACTTC. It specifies CSARDQTSGAYEQYF.

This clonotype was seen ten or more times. The CDR3 nucleotides read TGTGCCACCAGTGCTCATAGGGGGTCCTACAATGAGCAGTTCTTC. Translation gives CATSAHRGSYNEQFF. V usage is TRBV24-1 and J usage is TRBJ2-1, with D perhaps matching TRBD1 (6 bases). Looked up from germline, CDR1 is KGHDR and CDR2 is SFDVKD. The V end lost 5 bases, the J end lost 1 base, and 11 bases lay between the germline ends. This CDR3 comprises 15 residues.

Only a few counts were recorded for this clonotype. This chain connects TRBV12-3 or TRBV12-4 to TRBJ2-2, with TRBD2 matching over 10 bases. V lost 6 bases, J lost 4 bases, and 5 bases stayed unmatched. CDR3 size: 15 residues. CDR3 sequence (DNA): TGTGCCAGCAGCCCTGGACTAGCGGCCACCGGGGAGCTGTTTTTT. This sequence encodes CASSPGLAATGELFF.

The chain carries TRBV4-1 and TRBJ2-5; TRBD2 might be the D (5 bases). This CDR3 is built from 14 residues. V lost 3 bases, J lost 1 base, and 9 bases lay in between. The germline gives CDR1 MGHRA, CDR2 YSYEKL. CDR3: CASSQSGRQETQYF. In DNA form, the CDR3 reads TGCGCCAGCAGCCAGAGCGGACGCCAAGAGACCCAGTACTTC.

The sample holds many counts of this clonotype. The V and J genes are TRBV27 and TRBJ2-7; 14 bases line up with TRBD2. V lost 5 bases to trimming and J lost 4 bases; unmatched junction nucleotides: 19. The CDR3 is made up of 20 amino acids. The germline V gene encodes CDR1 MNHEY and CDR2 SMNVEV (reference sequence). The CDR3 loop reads CASSVLPGLAGVASIYEQYF. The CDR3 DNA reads TGTGCCAGCAGTGTACTACCGGGACTAGCGGGAGTGGCGTCAATTTACGAGCAGTACTTC.

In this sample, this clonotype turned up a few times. CDR3 sequence (DNA): TGCAGTGCTGTCGGGACTAGCGGGAGATACACCGGGGAGCTGTTTTTT. Protein: CSAVGTSGRYTGELFF. The V and J genes are TRBV20-1 and TRBJ2-2; 14 positions match TRBD2. V shed 5 bases and J 3 bases; nucleotides not matched to a gene: 5. CDR1 is DFQATT and CDR2 is SNEGSKA in the germline V gene (reference sequence). The CDR3 runs 16 residues.

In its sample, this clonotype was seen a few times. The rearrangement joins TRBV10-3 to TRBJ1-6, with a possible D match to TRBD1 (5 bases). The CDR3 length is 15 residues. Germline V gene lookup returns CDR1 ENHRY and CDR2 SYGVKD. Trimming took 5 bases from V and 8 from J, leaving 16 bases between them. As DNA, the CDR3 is TGTGCCATCAGTCGTGGGGCCGGGGCTGATTCACCCCTCCACTTT. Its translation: CAISRGAGADSPLHF.

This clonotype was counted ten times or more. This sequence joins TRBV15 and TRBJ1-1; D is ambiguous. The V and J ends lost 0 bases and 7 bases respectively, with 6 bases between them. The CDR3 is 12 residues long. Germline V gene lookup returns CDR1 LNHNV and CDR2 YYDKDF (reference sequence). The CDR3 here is CATSRETGEAFF. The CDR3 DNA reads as TGTGCCACCAGCAGAGAAACCGGTGAAGCTTTCTTT.